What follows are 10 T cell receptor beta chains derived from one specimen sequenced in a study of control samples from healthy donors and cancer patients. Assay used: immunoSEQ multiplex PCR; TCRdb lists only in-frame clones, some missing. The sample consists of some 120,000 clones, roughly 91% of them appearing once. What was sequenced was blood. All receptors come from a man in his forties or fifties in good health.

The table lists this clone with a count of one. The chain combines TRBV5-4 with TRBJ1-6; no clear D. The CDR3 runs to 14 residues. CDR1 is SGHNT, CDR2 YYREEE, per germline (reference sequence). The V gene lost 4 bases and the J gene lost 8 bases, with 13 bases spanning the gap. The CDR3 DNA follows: TGTGCCAGCAGCCTCGGGCTCCCGGATTCACCCCTCCACTTT. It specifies CASSLGLPDSPLHF.

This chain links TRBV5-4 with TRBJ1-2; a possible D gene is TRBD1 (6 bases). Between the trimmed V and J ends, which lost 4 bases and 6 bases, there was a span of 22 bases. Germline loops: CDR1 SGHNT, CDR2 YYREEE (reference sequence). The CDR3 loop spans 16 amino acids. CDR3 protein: CASSPDRQGQENGYTF. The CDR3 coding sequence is TGTGCCAGCAGCCCTGATCGTCAGGGGCAGGAGAATGGCTACACCTTC.

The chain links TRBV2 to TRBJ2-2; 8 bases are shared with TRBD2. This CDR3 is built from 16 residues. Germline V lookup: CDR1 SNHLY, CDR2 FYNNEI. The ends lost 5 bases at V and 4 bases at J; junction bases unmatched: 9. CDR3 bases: TGTGCCAGCAGTCCCGAGCGGGGGAGGGGCACCGGGGAGCTGTTTTTT. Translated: CASSPERGRGTGELFF.

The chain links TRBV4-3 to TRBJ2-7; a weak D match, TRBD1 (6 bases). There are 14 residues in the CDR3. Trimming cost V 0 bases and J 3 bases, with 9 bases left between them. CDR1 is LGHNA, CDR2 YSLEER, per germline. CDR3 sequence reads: CASSQDRGSYEQYF. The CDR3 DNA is TGCGCCAGCAGCCAAGACAGGGGTAGCTACGAGCAGTACTTC.

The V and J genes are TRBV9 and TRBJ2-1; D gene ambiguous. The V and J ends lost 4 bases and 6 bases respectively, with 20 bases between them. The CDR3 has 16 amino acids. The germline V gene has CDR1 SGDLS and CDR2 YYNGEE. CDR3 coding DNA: TGTGCCAGCAGCCCCACCTTCCGACCTCGCGGCAATGAGCAGTTCTTC. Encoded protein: CASSPTFRPRGNEQFF. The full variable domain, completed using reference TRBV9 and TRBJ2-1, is DSGVTQTPKHLITATGQRVTLRCSPRSGDLSVYWYQQSLDQGLQFLIQYYNGEERAKGNILERFSAQQFPDLHSELNLSSLELGDSALYFCASSPTFRPRGNEQFFGPGTRLTVL.

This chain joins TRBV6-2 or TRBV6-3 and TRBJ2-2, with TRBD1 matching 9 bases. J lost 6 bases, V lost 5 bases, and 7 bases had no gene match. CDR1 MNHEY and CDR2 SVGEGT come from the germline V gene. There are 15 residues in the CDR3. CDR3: CASSLTGGRPGELFF. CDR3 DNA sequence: TGTGCCAGCAGTCTGACAGGGGGTCGTCCCGGGGAGCTGTTTTTT.

The CDR3 DNA follows: TGTGCGACCGGTATAAGCTACTCTGGGGCCAACGTCCTGACTTTC. This encodes CATGISYSGANVLTF. This chain links TRBV7-8 with TRBJ2-6; D uncertain. Germline V gene lookup returns CDR1 SGHVS and CDR2 FQNEAQ. This CDR3 comprises 15 residues.

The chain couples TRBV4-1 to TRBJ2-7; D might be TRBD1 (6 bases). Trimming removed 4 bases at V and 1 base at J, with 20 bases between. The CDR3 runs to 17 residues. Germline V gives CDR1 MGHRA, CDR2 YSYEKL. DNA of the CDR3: TGCGCCAGCAGCCGATCCCCTGAAGGGACAATTTCCTACGAGCAGTACTTC. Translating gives CASSRSPEGTISYEQYF.

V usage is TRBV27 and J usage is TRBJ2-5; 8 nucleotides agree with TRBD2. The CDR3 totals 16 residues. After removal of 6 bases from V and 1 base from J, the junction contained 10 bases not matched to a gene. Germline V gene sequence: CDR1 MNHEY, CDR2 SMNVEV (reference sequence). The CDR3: CASRKYGGGRQETQYF. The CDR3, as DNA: TGTGCCAGCAGAAAATACGGGGGGGGGCGCCAAGAGACCCAGTACTTC.

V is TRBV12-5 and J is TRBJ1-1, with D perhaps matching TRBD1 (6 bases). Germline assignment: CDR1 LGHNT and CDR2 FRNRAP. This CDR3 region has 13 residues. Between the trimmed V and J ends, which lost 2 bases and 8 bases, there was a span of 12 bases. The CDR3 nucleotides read TGTGCTAGTGGTTTGTCTACAGGGTCCGAAGCTTTCTTT. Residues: CASGLSTGSEAFF.